The rows below give T cell receptor beta chains drawn from one sample of a study of glioma-infiltrating T cells. TCRdb ran MiXCR on the multiplex PCR reads and lists one entry per CDR3 protein. This sample has roughly 120,000 distinct CDR3 sequences, with 20% to 30% found just once. Sequencing used glioma tissue, nonneoplastic brain tissue, or PBMCs (not recorded which). These receptors all come from a human donor with low-grade glioma or glioblastoma, undergoing nonglioma brain surgery, or in good health (not recorded which). CDR3s include the opening cysteine and the closing phenylalanine or tryptophan. The order of the fields is CDR3 length, clone size, D gene, J gene, V gene, CDR3 protein, CDR3 DNA. A D gene is named only where the DNA matches it firmly. Expanded clones get a size class; other rows say once, few or many, or leave the size out.

13 once TRBD1 TRBJ1-2 TRBV15 CATSSSTGSGYTF TGTGCCACCAGCAGTTCGACAGGGTCTGGCTACACCTTC
11 many - TRBJ1-1 TRBV18 CASSPDTEAFF TGTGCCAGCAGCCCAGACACTGAAGCTTTCTTT
15 many - TRBJ1-1 TRBV10-3 CAISELEQLNTEAFF TGTGCCATCAGTGAGTTAGAACAGCTTAACACTGAAGCTTTCTTT
15 - - TRBJ1-1 TRBV7-9 CASRLDGSMNTEAFF TGTGCCAGCAGACTAGACGGCAGCATGAACACTGAAGCTTTCTTT
14 many - TRBJ1-1 TRBV25-1 CASSEQGTSTEAFF TGTGCCAGCAGTGAACAGGGTACCAGCACTGAAGCTTTCTTT
15 - - TRBJ2-1 TRBV28 CDSSLREYNYNEQFF TGTGACAGCAGTTTACGCGAGTACAACTACAATGAGCAGTTCTTC
14 few TRBD2 TRBJ2-7 TRBV29-1 CSVEDGGSSYEQYF TGCAGCGTTGAAGACGGGGGGAGTTCCTACGAGCAGTACTTC
16 - - TRBJ2-3 TRBV11-2 CASSLTGAPSIDTQYF TGTGCCAGCAGCTTAACGGGAGCCCCGAGCATAGATACGCAGTATTTT
13 many - TRBJ2-5 TRBV7-9 CASSFPGRETQYF TGTGCCAGCAGCTTCCCAGGGCGAGAGACCCAGTACTTC
13 few - TRBJ1-4 TRBV9 CASSVVPEEKLFF TGTGCCAGCAGCGTAGTCCCCGAGGAAAAACTGTTTTTT
11 few - TRBJ1-1 TRBV3-1 CASSQGQRAFF TGTGCCAGCAGCCAAGGGCAACGAGCTTTCTTT
21 - TRBD2 TRBJ2-3 TRBV7-2 CASSIRLRASGGAPSTDTQYF TGTGCCAGCAGCATACGCCTCAGGGCGAGCGGGGGGGCCCCGAGCACAGATACGCAGTATTTT
14 many - TRBJ1-2 TRBV9 CASSVDPSWRGYTF TGTGCCAGCAGCGTAGACCCCTCATGGCGAGGCTACACCTTC
14 many TRBD2 TRBJ2-1 TRBV29-1 CSVRREGPLNEQFF TGCAGCGTAAGGCGGGAGGGCCCTCTCAATGAGCAGTTCTTC
15 few - TRBJ2-7 TRBV12-3/TRBV12-4 CASSKYQTIADEQYF TGTGCCAGCAGTAAATACCAGACTATTGCCGACGAGCAGTACTTC
17 few TRBD2 TRBJ2-2 TRBV11-3 CASSTRTSGINTGELFF TGTGCCAGCAGCACCCGGACTAGCGGGATTAACACCGGGGAGCTGTTTTTT
13 many - TRBJ1-5 TRBV7-9 CASSLRDNQPQHF TGTGCCAGCAGCCTCCGGGACAATCAGCCCCAGCATTTT
15 many - TRBJ2-2 TRBV27 CASSLSAAYTGELFF TGTGCCAGCAGTTTATCGGCAGCTTACACCGGGGAGCTGTTTTTT
11 many - TRBJ2-1 TRBV7-2 CASSLLNEQFF TGTGCCAGCAGCTTACTCAATGAGCAGTTCTTC
15 many TRBD1 TRBJ2-1 TRBV29-1 CSVDGQGATYNEQFF TGCAGCGTTGATGGACAGGGGGCGACTTACAATGAGCAGTTCTTC
14 - - TRBJ1-5 TRBV12-3/TRBV12-4 CACSLGTVNQPQHF TGTGCCTGCAGTTTAGGCACAGTCAATCAGCCCCAGCATTTT
14 few - TRBJ1-6 TRBV29-1 CSVSEGARNSPLHF TGCAGCGTTTCAGAGGGAGCCCGTAATTCACCCCTCCACTTT
16 many - TRBJ2-3 TRBV4-3 CASSQVGDGSTDTQYF TGCGCCAGCAGCCAAGTAGGGGACGGAAGCACAGATACGCAGTATTTT
13 many - TRBJ2-5 TRBV20-1 CSARFGAVETQYF TGCAGTGCTAGATTTGGGGCAGTGGAGACCCAGTACTTC
13 - - TRBJ2-7 TRBV29-1 CSGTLGSSYKQYF TGCAGCGGTACACTAGGTAGCTCCTACAAGCAGTACTTC
16 - TRBD2 TRBJ2-3 TRBV6-2/TRBV6-3 CASSYQGLAGENTQYF TGTGCCAGCAGTTACCAGGGACTAGCGGGGGAAAATACGCAGTATTTT
14 few TRBD2 TRBJ2-1 TRBV7-9 CASRGTSGYNEQFF TGTGCCAGCAGGGGGACTAGCGGGTACAATGAGCAGTTCTTC
11 many - TRBJ2-7 TRBV5-1 CASSVLYEQYF TGCGCCAGCAGCGTTCTCTACGAGCAGTACTTC
14 - TRBD2 TRBJ2-7 TRBV29-1 CSVATSGVYNEQYF TGCAGCGTTGCGACTAGCGGGGTCTACAATGAGCAGTACTTC
17 many TRBD1 TRBJ1-1 TRBV27 CASSLSTSTGGDTEAFF TGTGCCAGCAGTTTATCAACCTCGACAGGGGGGGACACTGAAGCTTTCTTT
17 few - TRBJ1-2 TRBV9 CASSVDEGSLVNYGYTF TGTGCCAGCAGCGTAGATGAGGGGTCCCTAGTTAACTATGGCTACACCTTC
13 many - TRBJ1-1 TRBV7-6 CASSRNLNTEAFF TGTGCCAGCAGCCGTAATTTGAACACTGAAGCTTTCTTT
15 - - TRBJ2-1 TRBV19 CASRPPGSPYNEQFF TGTGCCAGTAGGCCCCCGGGGTCGCCCTACAATGAGCAGTTCTTC
14 many TRBD2 TRBJ2-7 TRBV28 CASSTQRESPRQYF TGTGCCAGCAGTACCCAGCGGGAGTCCCCCCGGCAGTACTTC
11 few - TRBJ2-7 TRBV30 CAWSLRYEQYF TGTGCCTGGAGTTTACGTTACGAGCAGTACTTC
15 many TRBD1 TRBJ2-7 TRBV25-1 CASSVPGTVPYEQYF TGTGCCAGCAGTGTCCCCGGGACAGTACCCTACGAGCAGTACTTC
13 few - TRBJ1-1 TRBV30 CASRGGWNTEAFF TGTGCCTCCCGCGGGGGTTGGAACACTGAAGCTTTCTTT
15 many TRBD2 TRBJ2-1 TRBV27 CASTSGGSSYNEQFF TGTGCCAGCACAAGCGGGGGGAGCTCCTACAATGAGCAGTTCTTC
14 - - TRBJ1-5 TRBV2 CVSSVGVINQPQHF TGTGTTAGCAGTGTGGGGGTGATAAATCAGCCCCAGCATTTT
15 many - TRBJ1-5 TRBV14 CASSSIQGRNQPQHF TGTGCCAGCAGCTCTATACAGGGTCGGAATCAGCCCCAGCATTTT
14 many - TRBJ2-7 TRBV5-1 CASSLTSSSYEQYF TGCGCCAGCAGCTTGACGTCGAGCTCCTACGAGCAGTACTTC
14 many TRBD1 TRBJ1-1 TRBV18 CASSPGQADTEAFF TGTGCCAGCTCACCGGGACAGGCTGACACTGAAGCTTTCTTT
18 few - TRBJ1-3 TRBV30 CAWSILRTSVRSGNTIYF TGTGCCTGGAGCATACTAAGGACATCCGTCCGCTCTGGAAACACCATATATTTT
13 - - TRBJ2-1 TRBV2 CASTADSYNEQFF TGTGCCAGCACCGCGGACTCCTACAATGAGCAGTTTTTC
13 few - TRBJ1-1 TRBV2 CASSLDLNTEAFF TGTGCCAGCAGCCTGGACCTGAACACTGAAGCTTTCTTT
13 many - TRBJ1-1 TRBV6-2/TRBV6-3 CASSCQGTTEAFF TGTGCCAGCAGTTGCCAGGGAACCACTGAAGCGTTCTTC
16 many - TRBJ1-5 TRBV7-8 CASSFYGVDGNQPQHF TGTGCCAGCAGCTTTTACGGGGTCGACGGCAATCAGCCCCAGCATTTT